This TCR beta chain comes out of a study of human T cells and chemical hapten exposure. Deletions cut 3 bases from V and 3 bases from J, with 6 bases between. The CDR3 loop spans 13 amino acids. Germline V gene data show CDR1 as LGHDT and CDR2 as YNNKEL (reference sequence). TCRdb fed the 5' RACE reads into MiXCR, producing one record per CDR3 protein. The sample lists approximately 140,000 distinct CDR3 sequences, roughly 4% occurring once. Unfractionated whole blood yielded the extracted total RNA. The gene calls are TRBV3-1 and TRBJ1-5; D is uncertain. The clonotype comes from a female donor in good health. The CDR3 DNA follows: TGTGCCAGCAGCCAGAGGGACAATCAGCCCCAGCATTTT. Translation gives CASSQRDNQPQHF.